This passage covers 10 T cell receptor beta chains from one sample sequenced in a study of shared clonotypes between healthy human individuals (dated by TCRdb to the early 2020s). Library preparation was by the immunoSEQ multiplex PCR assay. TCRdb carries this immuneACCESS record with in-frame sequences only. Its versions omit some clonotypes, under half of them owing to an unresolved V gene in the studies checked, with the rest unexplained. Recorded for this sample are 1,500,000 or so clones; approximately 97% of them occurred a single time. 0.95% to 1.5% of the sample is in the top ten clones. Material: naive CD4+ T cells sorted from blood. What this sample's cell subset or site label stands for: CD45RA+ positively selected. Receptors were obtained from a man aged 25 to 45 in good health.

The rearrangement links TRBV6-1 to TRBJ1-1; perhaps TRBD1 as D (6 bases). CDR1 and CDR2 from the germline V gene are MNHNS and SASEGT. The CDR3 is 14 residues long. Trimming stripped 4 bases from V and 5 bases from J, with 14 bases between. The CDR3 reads CASSALKGGTEAFF. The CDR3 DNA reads TGTGCCAGCAGTGCCTTAAAGGGGGGGACTGAAGCTTTCTTT.

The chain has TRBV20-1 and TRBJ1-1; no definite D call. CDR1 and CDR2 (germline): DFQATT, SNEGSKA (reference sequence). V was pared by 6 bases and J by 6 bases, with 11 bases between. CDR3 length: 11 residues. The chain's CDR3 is CSAPLLAEAFF. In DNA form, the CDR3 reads TGCAGTGCCCCCCTCCTCGCTGAAGCTTTCTTT.

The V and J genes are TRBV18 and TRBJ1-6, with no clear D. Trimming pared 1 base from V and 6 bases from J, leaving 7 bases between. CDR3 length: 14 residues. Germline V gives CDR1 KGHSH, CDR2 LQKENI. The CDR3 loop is CASSPRSINSPLHF. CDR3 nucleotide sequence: TGTGCCAGCTCACCACGGTCAATTAATTCACCCCTCCACTTT.

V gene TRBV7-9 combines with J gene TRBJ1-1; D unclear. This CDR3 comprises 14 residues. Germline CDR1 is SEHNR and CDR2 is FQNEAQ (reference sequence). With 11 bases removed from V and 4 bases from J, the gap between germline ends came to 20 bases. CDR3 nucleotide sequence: TGTGCCCAACCATCTGGGGTAGGAGGCACTGAAGCTTTCTTT. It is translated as CAQPSGVGGTEAFF.

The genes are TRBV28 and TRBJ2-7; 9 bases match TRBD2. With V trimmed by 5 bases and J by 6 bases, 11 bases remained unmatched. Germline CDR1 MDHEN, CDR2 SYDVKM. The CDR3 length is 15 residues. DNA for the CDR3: TGTGCCAGCAGTACCCGGACTAGCGACGCCTCCGAGCAGTACTTC. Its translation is CASSTRTSDASEQYF.

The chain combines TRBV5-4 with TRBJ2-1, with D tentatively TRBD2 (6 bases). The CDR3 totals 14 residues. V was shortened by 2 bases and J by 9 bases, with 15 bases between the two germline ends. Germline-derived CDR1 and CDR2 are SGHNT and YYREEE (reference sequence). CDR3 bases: TGTGCCAGCAGCTTTAGGGACTGGGCGGGTGAGCAGTTCTTC. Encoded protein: CASSFRDWAGEQFF.

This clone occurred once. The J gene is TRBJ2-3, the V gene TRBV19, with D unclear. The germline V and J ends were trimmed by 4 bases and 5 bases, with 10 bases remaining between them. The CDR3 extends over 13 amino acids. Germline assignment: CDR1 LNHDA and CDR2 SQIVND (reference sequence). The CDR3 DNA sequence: TGTGCCAGTAGTAGTGCGGTGGGAGATACGCAGTATTTT. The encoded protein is CASSSAVGDTQYF.

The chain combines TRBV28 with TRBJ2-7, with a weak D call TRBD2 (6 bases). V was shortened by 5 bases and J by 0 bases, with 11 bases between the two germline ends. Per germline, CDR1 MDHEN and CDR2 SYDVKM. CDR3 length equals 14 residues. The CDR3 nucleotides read TGTGCCAGCAGTGTCAGCGGGCCCTCCTACGAGCAGTACTTC. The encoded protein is CASSVSGPSYEQYF.

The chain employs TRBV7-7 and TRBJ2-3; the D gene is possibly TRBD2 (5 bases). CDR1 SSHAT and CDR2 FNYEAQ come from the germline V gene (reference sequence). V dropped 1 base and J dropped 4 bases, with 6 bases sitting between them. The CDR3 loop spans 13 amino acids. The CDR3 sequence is CASSLGGADTQYF. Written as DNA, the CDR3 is TGTGCCAGCAGCTTAGGGGGAGCAGATACGCAGTATTTT.

CDR3: CASSWGREGAFF. Written as DNA, the CDR3 is TGTGCCAGCAGCTGGGGCAGGGAGGGAGCTTTCTTT. The V and J genes are TRBV7-9 and TRBJ1-1; a possible D gene is TRBD1 (5 bases). The CDR3 loop spans 12 amino acids. The ends were cut back, 4 bases at V and 10 bases at J, with 13 bases in the middle. Germline lookup yields CDR1 SEHNR and CDR2 FQNEAQ (reference sequence).